The text below deals with one T cell receptor (beta chain). These data are taken from a study of blood T cell repertoires in COVID-19. Study-wide background: Sites in the United States, Italy and Spain provided acute and convalescent COVID-19 samples. Sources were T cells, B-cell-depleted T cells, or PBMCs; the material itself was cDNA or gDNA.

Deletions cut 0 bases from V and 7 bases from J, with 8 bases between. This CDR3 contains 14 residues. Germline V lookup: CDR1 SGHRS, CDR2 YFSETQ. Per the study methods: Amplified reference gene primers provided the basis for estimating nucleated cell counts. Method: immunoSEQ multiplex PCR; TCRdb's copy keeps in-frame clones and lacks some. V and J calls and clone size are those listed in that table; D and trimming were worked out from the DNA. Here the sample spans approximately 100,000 clones, 70% to 85% being singletons. This clonotype originated in a woman aged 55-70 years with acute or convalescent COVID-19. The chain has TRBV5-1 and TRBJ1-6; D ambiguous. Specimen: peripheral blood. The CDR3 loop reads CASSLEAENSPLHF. The DNA of the CDR3 is TGCGCCAGCAGCTTGGAAGCGGAAAATTCACCCCTCCACTTT.